This T cell receptor beta chain was profiled in a study of sequential checkpoint blockade in melanoma. Specified treatment: randomized to nivolumab then ipilimumab (arm A) or the reverse (arm B). Profiling relied on immunoSEQ multiplex PCR, and the TCRdb table lists in-frame clones only, not all of them. Among roughly 13,000 clones listed, approximately 52% were seen once. The V gene lost 1 base and the J gene lost 0 bases, with 9 bases spanning the gap. Per germline, CDR1 MDHEN and CDR2 SYDVKM. CDR3 length equals 15 residues. Sample: CD8+ T cells sorted from blood (inferred from file names), taken from a patient given nivolumab and ipilimumab in sequence. The rearrangement links TRBV28 to TRBJ2-5; a weak D match, TRBD2 (5 bases). The TCR sequence derives from a human donor with melanoma. The CDR3 region has the DNA TGTGCCAGCAGTTTATTTTACGGGGACCAAGAGACCCAGTACTTC. This encodes CASSLFYGDQETQYF.